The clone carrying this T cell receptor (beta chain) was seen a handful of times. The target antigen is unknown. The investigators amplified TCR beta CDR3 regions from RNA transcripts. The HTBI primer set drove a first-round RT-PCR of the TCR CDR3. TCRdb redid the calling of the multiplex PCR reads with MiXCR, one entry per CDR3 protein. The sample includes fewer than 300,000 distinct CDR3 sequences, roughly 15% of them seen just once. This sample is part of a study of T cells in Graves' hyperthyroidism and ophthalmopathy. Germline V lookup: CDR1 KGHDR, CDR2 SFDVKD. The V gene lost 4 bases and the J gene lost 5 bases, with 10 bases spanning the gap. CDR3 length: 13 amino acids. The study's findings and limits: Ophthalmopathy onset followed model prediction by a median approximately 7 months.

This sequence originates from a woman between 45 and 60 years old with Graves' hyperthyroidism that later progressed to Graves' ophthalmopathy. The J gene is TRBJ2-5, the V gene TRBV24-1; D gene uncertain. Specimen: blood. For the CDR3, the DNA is TGTGCCACCAGTGAGCCCGTGAGGGAGACCCAGTACTTC. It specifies CATSEPVRETQYF.